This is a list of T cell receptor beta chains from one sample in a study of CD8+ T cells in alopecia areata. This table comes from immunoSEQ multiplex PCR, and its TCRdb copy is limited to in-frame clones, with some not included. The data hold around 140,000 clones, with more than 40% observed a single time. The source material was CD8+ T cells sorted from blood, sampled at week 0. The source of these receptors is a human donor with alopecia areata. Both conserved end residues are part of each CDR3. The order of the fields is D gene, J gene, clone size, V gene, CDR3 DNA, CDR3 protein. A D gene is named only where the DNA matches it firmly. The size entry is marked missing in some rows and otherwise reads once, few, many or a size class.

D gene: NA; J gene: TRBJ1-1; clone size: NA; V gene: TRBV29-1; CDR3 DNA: TGCAGCGGCATAAGGGCAGGGGTCATGAACACTGAAGCTTTCTTT; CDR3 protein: CSGIRAGVMNTEAFF
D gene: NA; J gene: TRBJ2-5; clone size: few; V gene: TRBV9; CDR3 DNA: TGTGCCAGCAGCGTAGTCCAGAGCGGGACCCAGTACTTC; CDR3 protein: CASSVVQSGTQYF
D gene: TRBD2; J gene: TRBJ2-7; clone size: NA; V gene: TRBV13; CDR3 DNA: TGTGCCAGCAGCTCGGGACTAGCTTTCTACGAGCAGTACTTC; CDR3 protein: CASSSGLAFYEQYF
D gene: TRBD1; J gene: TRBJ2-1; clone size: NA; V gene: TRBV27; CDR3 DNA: TGTGCCAGCAGTTTGTACTCCGGGACAGGAAAGTTCTTC; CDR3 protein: CASSLYSGTGKFF
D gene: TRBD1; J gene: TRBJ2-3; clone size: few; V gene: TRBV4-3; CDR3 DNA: TGCGCCAGCAGCCAAGACACGGGGGGACAGGGAACAGATACGCAGTATTTT; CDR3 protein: CASSQDTGGQGTDTQYF
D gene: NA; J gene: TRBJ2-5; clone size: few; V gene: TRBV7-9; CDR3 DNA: TGTGCCAGCAGCTGGGTCCAAGAGACCCAGTACTTC; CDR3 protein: CASSWVQETQYF
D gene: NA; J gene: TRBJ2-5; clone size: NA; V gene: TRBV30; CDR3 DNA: TGTGCCTGGAGTGAGCCTAGTCGGGAGACCCAGTACTTC; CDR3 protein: CAWSEPSRETQYF
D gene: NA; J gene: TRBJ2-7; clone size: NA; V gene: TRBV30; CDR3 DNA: TGTGCCTGGAGTGTAGTCAGGGTTTCCTACGAGCAGTACTTC; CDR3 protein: CAWSVVRVSYEQYF
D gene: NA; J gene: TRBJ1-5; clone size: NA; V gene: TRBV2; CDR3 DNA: TGTGCCAGCAGTGAAGCAGGAGTGGAGGGAGGAGGCAATCAGCCCCAGCATTTT; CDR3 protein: CASSEAGVEGGGNQPQHF
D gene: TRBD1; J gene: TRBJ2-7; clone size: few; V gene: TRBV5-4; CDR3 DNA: TGTGCCAGCAGCCCGGACAGGAGCTACGAGCAGTACTTC; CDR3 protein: CASSPDRSYEQYF
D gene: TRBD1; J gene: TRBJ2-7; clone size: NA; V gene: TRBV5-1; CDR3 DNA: TGCGCCAGCAGCACGGGACAGGGGGCTGCCTACGAGCAGTACTTC; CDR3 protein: CASSTGQGAAYEQYF
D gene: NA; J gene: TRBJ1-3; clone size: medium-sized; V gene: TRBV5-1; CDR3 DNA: TGCGCCAGCAGCTTGGTAATGGGCGGCTCTGGAAACACCATATATTTT; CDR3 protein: CASSLVMGGSGNTIYF
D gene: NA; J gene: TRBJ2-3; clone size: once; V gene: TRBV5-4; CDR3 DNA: TGTGCCAGCAGTACTTTAACCCCCCTGGGGCGAGATACGCAGTATTTT; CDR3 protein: CASSTLTPLGRDTQYF
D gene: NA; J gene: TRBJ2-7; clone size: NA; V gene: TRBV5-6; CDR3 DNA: TGTGCCAGCAGCTTGGAACCAGCCGCCTACGAGCAGTACTTC; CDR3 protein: CASSLEPAAYEQYF
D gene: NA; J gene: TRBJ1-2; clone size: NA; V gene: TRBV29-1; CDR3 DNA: TGCAGCGTTGAGCCTGGGACTGTTGGCTACACCTTC; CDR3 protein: CSVEPGTVGYTF
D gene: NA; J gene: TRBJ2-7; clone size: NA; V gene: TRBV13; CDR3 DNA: TGTGCCAGCAGCTTAGGCCTCCCCTACGAGCAGTACTTC; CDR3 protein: CASSLGLPYEQYF
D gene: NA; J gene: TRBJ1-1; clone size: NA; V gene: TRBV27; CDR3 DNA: TGTGCCAGCAGTTTATCGACCAGGGCCTCTGAAGCTTTCTTT; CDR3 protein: CASSLSTRASEAFF
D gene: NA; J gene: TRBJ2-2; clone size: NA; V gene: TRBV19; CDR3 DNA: TGTGCCAGTAGTATTGGGGCAGGGACACACACCGGGGAGCTGTTTTTT; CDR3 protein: CASSIGAGTHTGELFF
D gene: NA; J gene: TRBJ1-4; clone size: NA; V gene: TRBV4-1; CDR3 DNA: TGCGCCAGCAGCCAGACTATTGAAAAACTGTTTTTT; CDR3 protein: CASSQTIEKLFF
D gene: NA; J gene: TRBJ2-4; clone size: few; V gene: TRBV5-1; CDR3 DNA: TGCGCCAGCAGCTCCAACCAGACTGTGCCCATTCAGTACTTC; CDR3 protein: CASSSNQTVPIQYF
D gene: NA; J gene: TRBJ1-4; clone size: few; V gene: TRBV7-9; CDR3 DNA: TGTGCCAGCAGCGGGAGCCGGGAAAAACTGTTTTTT; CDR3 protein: CASSGSREKLFF
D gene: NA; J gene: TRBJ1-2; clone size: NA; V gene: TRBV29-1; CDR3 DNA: TGCAGCGTTGAAGATCGAGCCAGGGCGCAAGGCTACACCTTC; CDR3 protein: CSVEDRARAQGYTF
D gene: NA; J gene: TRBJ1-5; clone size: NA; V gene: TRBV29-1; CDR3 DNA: TGCAGCGTTGTAAGCAGGGACGGAAATCAGCCCCAGCATTTT; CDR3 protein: CSVVSRDGNQPQHF
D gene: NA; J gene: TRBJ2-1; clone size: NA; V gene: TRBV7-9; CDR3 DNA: TGTGCCAGCAGCTTACGCCAGGGTACCTACAATGAGCAGTTCTTC; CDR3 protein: CASSLRQGTYNEQFF
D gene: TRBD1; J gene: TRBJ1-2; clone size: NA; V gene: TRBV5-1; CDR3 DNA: TGCGCCAGCAGCTCGACAGGGAACTATGGCTACACCTTC; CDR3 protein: CASSSTGNYGYTF
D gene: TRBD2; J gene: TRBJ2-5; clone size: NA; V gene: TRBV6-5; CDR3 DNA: TGTGCCAGCAGCCCCTCTAGCGGGCAAGAGACCCAGTACTTC; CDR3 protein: CASSPSSGQETQYF
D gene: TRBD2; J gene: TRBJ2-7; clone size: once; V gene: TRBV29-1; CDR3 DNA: TGCAGCGTTGAAACTAGCGGGTCCTACGAGCAGTACTTC; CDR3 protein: CSVETSGSYEQYF
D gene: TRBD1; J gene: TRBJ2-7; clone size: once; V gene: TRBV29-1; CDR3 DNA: TGCAGCGTAACAGGGGATTACTACGAGCAGTACTTC; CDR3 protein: CSVTGDYYEQYF
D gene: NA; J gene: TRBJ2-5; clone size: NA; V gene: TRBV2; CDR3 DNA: TGTGCCAGCAGTGATCCCGGGGGGCTAGAGACCCAGTACTTC; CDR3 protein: CASSDPGGLETQYF
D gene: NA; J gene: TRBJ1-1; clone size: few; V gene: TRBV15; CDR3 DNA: TGTGCCACCAGCAGAGTGCGGAGAGAATCTGAAGCTTTCTTT; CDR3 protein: CATSRVRRESEAFF
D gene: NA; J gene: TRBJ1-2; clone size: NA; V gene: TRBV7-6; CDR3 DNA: TGTGCCAGCAGCCCTGGGGGGCCCGGCCGACATGGCTACACCTTC; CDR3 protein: CASSPGGPGRHGYTF
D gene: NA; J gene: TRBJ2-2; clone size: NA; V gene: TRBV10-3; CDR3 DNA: TGTGCCATCAGTTCTACGGAGGGAGAGGGCACCGGGGAGCTGTTTTTT; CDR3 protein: CAISSTEGEGTGELFF
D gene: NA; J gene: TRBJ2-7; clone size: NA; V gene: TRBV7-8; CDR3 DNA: TGTGCCAGCAGCTTGGGGGGTTGGCAGAGCTCCTACGAGCAGTACTTC; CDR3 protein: CASSLGGWQSSYEQYF
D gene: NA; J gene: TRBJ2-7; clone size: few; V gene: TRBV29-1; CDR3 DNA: TGCAGCGTTGAAGATATATCAGGCGGCTACGAGCAGTACTTC; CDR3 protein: CSVEDISGGYEQYF
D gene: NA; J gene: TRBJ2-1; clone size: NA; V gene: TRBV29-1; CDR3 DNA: TGCAGCGTTGAGGGGGTGGAGTTAGTTGTCAATGAGCAGTTCTTC; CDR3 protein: CSVEGVELVVNEQFF
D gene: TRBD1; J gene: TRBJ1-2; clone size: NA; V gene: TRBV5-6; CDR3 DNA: TGTGCCAGCAGCTTGGCTGGGCAGGGGGGCTATGGCTACACCTTC; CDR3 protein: CASSLAGQGGYGYTF
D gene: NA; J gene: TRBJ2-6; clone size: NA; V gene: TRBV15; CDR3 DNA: TGTGCCACAACGGGGTCCTCGGGAACAGGGGCCAACGTCCTGACTTTC; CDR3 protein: CATTGSSGTGANVLTF
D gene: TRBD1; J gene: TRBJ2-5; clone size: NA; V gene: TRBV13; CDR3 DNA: TGTGCCAGCAGCTTGCGACAGGGAAGGACAGAGACCCAGTACTTC; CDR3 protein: CASSLRQGRTETQYF
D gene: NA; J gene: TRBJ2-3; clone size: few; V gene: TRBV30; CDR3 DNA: TGTGCCTGGAGTCCTGGCGCGGGGACGGGGCTAACAGATACGCAGTATTTT; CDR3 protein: CAWSPGAGTGLTDTQYF
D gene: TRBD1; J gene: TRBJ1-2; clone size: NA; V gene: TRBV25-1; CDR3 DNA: TGTGCCAGCAGACAGGGGCTTGGCTACACCTTC; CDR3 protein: CASRQGLGYTF
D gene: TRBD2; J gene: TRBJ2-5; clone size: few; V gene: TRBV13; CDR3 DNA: TGTGCCAGCAGCTCAAGAGCGGGGACTAGCGGAGAAGAGACCCAGTACTTC; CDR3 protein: CASSSRAGTSGEETQYF
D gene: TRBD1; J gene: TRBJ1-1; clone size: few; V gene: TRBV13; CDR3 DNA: TGTGCCAGCATCAAAGAACCTTCCGGGACAGGGGTTTTTGGGAACACTGAAGCTTTCTTT; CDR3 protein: CASIKEPSGTGVFGNTEAFF